The clone carrying this T cell receptor (beta chain) was found a few times. Its antigen is currently unknown. Making TCR cDNA involved 5'RACE template switching, which added UMIs and a universal primer site. TCRdb re-called the 5' RACE reads through MiXCR, storing one row per CDR3 protein. The sample holds about 350,000 distinct CDR3 sequences; roughly 7.5% are singletons and the top ten take approximately 18%. Germline CDR1 reads SGHTA; CDR2 reads FQGNSA. Trimming left V 1 base short and J 1 base short, with 13 bases between. This CDR3 is built from 17 residues. The data were taken from a study of T cells after yellow fever vaccination. Whole-study findings and limits: Researchers noted that a small share of clonotypes showed up in both CD4 and CD8 compartments.

This TCR came from a man between 18 and 29 years old who received the YFV17D yellow fever vaccine. The sample was PBMCs, taken about 41 days after the first yellow fever vaccination. The J gene is TRBJ2-2, the V gene TRBV7-2, with a possible D match to TRBD2 (6 bases). The CDR3 nucleotides are TGTGCCAGCAGCTTAGGGCTAGCGAACAAGAACACCGGGGAGCTGTTTTTT. This codes for CASSLGLANKNTGELFF.